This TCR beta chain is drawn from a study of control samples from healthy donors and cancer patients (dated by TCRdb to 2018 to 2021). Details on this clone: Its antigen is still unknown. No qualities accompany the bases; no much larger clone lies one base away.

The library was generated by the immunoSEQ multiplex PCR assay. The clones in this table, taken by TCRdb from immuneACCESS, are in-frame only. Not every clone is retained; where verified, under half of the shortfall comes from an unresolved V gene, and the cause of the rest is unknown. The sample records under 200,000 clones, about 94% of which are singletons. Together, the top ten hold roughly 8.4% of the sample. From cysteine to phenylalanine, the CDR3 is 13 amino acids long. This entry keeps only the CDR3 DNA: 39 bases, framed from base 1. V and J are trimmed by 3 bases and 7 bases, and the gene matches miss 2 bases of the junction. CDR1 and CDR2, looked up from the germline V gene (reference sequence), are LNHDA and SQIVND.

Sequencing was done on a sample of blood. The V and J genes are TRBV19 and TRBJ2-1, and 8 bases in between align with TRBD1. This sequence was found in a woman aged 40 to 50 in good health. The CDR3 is CASSMGQANEQFF. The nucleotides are TGTGCCAGTAGTATGGGACAGGCTAATGAGCAGTTCTTC.